This TCR beta chain stems from a study of Ad26.COV2.S vaccination and SARS-CoV-2 variants. Regarding treatment: roughly 19 received Ad26.COV2.S at low or high dose, single or two shots; about five received placebo; per-sample allocation not given. Sampling was performed 63 days after the first vaccine or placebo injection. The length of the CDR3 is 13 residues. Trimming took 2 bases from V and 3 from J, leaving 8 bases between them. From germline, CDR1 is SGDLS and CDR2 YYNGEE. Assay used: immunoSEQ multiplex PCR; TCRdb lists only in-frame clones, some missing. The sample lists some 370,000 clones, roughly 85% occurring once. In regard to this clone: The antigen is unknown.

General study findings and limits: Substantial breadth was reported for post-vaccination spike-specific CD8+ and CD4+ T cells.

The sequencing used peripheral blood, collected in a trial of Ad26.COV2.S vaccine versus placebo. This rearrangement joins TRBV9 to TRBJ2-5; D is unresolved. This TCR came from a person between 18 and 60 years old who received the Ad26.COV2.S COVID-19 vaccine or a placebo. The CDR3 nucleotides are TGTGCCAGCAGCGTCGGCCAGAAAGAGACCCAGTACTTC. Translating gives CASSVGQKETQYF. The full variable domain, in which reference TRBV9 and TRBJ2-5 provide the parts outside the CDR3, is DSGVTQTPKHLITATGQRVTLRCSPRSGDLSVYWYQQSLDQGLQFLIQYYNGEERAKGNILERFSAQQFPDLHSELNLSSLELGDSALYFCASSVGQKETQYFGPGTRLLVL.